The source of this T cell receptor beta chain is a study of regulatory T cells in long-lasting Graves disease. Assembly of TCR beta libraries relied on iRepertoire HTBI primers together with Arm-PCR of CDR3 regions. Per the authors' pipeline: Identification yielded about 66 TRBV and 14 TRBJ segments across samples. TCRdb re-called the multiplex PCR reads with MiXCR, one entry per CDR3 protein. TCRdb, rather than the study authors, made the V and J calls. The top ten clones hold 40% to 50% of a sample with 500,000 to 800,000 distinct CDR3 sequences, 30% of them seen once. Germline loops: CDR1 SGHTA, CDR2 FQGNSA. This CDR3 has 14 amino acids. V lost 5 bases and J lost 5, with 13 bases in between. Time point here: persistent/refractory GD, antithyroid drugs over 5 years with positive TRAb. RNA extracted from PBMCs served as the sequencing template. This clonotype has just a few counts.

This clonotype was obtained from a female donor with Graves disease. The sample here was peripheral blood mononuclear cells (PBMCs), taken when the disease was refractory, from a patient treated with antithyroid drugs. The rearrangement joins TRBV7-2 to TRBJ1-5, with no clear D. The CDR3 DNA follows: TGTGCCAGCAGCAGAGGACGCCTTGATCAGCCCCAGCATTTT. Translated: CASSRGRLDQPQHF.